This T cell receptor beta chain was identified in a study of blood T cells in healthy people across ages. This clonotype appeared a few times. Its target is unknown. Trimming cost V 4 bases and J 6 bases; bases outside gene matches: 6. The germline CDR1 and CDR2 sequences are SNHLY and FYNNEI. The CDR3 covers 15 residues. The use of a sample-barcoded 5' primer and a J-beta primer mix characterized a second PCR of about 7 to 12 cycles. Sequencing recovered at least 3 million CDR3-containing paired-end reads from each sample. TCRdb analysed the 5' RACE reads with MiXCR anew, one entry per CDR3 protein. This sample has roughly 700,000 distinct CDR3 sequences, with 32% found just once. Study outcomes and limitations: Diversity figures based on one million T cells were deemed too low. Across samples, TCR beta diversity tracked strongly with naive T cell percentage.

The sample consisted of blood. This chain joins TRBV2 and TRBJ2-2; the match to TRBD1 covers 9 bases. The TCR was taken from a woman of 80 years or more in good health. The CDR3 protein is CASSATGGAAGELFF. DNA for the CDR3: TGTGCCAGCAGTGCAACAGGGGGCGCCGCCGGGGAGCTGTTTTTT.